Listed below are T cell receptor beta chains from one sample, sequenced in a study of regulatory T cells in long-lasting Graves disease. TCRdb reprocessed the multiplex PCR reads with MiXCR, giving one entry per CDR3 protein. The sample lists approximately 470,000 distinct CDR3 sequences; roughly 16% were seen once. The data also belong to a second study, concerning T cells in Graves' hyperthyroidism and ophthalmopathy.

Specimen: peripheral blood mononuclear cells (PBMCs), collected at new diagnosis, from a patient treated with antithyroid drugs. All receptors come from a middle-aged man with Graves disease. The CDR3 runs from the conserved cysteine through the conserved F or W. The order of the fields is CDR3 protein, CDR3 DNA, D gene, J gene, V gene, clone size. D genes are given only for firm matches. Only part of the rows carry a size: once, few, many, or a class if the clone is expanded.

CDR3aa: CASTRLGVGMSTEAFF; CDR3nt: TGTGCCAGCACAAGGCTAGGGGTTGGAATGAGCACTGAAGCTTTCTTT; d_gene: -; j_gene: TRBJ1-1; v_gene: TRBV28; abundance: -
CDR3aa: CSARVRGEWGGELFF; CDR3nt: TGCAGTGCTAGAGTTAGGGGGGAGTGGGGCGGGGAGCTGTTTTTT; d_gene: -; j_gene: TRBJ2-2; v_gene: TRBV20-1; abundance: few
CDR3aa: CASSLTTGRGTDTQYF; CDR3nt: TGTGCCAGCAGTTTAACGACAGGGAGAGGCACAGATACGCAGTATTTT; d_gene: TRBD1; j_gene: TRBJ2-3; v_gene: TRBV28; abundance: many
CDR3aa: CASSPSFEQFF; CDR3nt: TGTGCCAGCAGCCCTAGCTTTGAGCAGTTCTTC; d_gene: -; j_gene: TRBJ2-1; v_gene: TRBV12-3/TRBV12-4; abundance: many
CDR3aa: CASSQLLAGSYEQYF; CDR3nt: TGCGCCAGCAGCCAGTTACTAGCGGGCTCCTACGAGCAGTACTTC; d_gene: TRBD2; j_gene: TRBJ2-7; v_gene: TRBV4-1; abundance: few
CDR3aa: CASSEDRGRTTEQYF; CDR3nt: TGTGCCAGCAGTGAAGACAGGGGGCGAACGACCGAGCAGTACTTC; d_gene: TRBD1; j_gene: TRBJ2-7; v_gene: TRBV6-1; abundance: many
CDR3aa: CASSDRGGVAGAYNEQFF; CDR3nt: TGTGCCAGCAGCGATAGGGGGGGGGTAGCGGGAGCCTACAATGAGCAGTTCTTC; d_gene: TRBD2; j_gene: TRBJ2-1; v_gene: TRBV12-3/TRBV12-4; abundance: -
CDR3aa: CATSETSDHLDTQYF; CDR3nt: TGTGCCACCAGTGAAACTAGCGACCACCTAGATACGCAGTATTTT; d_gene: TRBD2; j_gene: TRBJ2-3; v_gene: TRBV24-1; abundance: many
CDR3aa: CASSVDLYEQFF; CDR3nt: TGTGCCAGCAGCGTCGATCTCTATGAGCAGTTCTTC; d_gene: -; j_gene: TRBJ2-1; v_gene: TRBV9; abundance: many
CDR3aa: CASSPDTIRNIQYF; CDR3nt: TGTGCCAGCAGCCCAGACACTATAAGAAACATTCAGTACTTC; d_gene: -; j_gene: TRBJ2-4; v_gene: TRBV2; abundance: many
CDR3aa: CASSKQGFETQYF; CDR3nt: TGTGCCAGCAGTAAGCAGGGGTTTGAGACCCAGTACTTC; d_gene: -; j_gene: TRBJ2-5; v_gene: TRBV27; abundance: -
CDR3aa: CASSPTGTSGNNEQYF; CDR3nt: TGCGCCAGCAGCCCCACCGGGACTAGCGGGAACAACGAGCAGTACTTC; d_gene: TRBD2; j_gene: TRBJ2-7; v_gene: TRBV5-1; abundance: many
CDR3aa: CASSSSLNQPQHF; CDR3nt: TGTGCCAGCAGTTCAAGCCTAAATCAGCCCCAGCATTTT; d_gene: -; j_gene: TRBJ1-5; v_gene: TRBV6-5; abundance: many
CDR3aa: CASSFDRRIKGEKLFF; CDR3nt: TGTGCCAGCAGTTTCGACAGGCGAATCAAAGGTGAAAAACTGTTTTTT; d_gene: -; j_gene: TRBJ1-4; v_gene: TRBV12-3/TRBV12-4; abundance: few
CDR3aa: CASRGDSETYEQYF; CDR3nt: TGTGCCAGCAGGGGGGACAGTGAGACCTACGAGCAGTACTTC; d_gene: TRBD1; j_gene: TRBJ2-7; v_gene: TRBV28; abundance: many
CDR3aa: CASSLETSPRGEQYF; CDR3nt: TGTGCCAGCAGCCTGGAGACGAGCCCACGCGGCGAGCAGTACTTC; d_gene: -; j_gene: TRBJ2-7; v_gene: TRBV5-4; abundance: few
CDR3aa: CASKGRRLAGGETQYF; CDR3nt: TGTGCCAGCAAGGGAAGGCGGCTGGCTGGGGGAGAGACCCAGTACTTC; d_gene: -; j_gene: TRBJ2-5; v_gene: TRBV2; abundance: many
CDR3aa: CASSPRARGWTEAFF; CDR3nt: TGTGCCAGCAGCCCTAGGGCCAGGGGGTGGACTGAAGCTTTCTTT; d_gene: TRBD1; j_gene: TRBJ1-1; v_gene: TRBV7-2; abundance: many
CDR3aa: CASSVEWGAGAYNEQFF; CDR3nt: TGTGCCAGCAGCGTAGAATGGGGAGCGGGGGCCTACAATGAGCAGTTCTTC; d_gene: TRBD2; j_gene: TRBJ2-1; v_gene: TRBV9; abundance: -
CDR3aa: CASSHDRGPGEQYF; CDR3nt: TGTGCCAGCAGTCATGACAGGGGGCCTGGAGAGCAGTACTTC; d_gene: TRBD1; j_gene: TRBJ2-7; v_gene: TRBV2; abundance: many
CDR3aa: CASGLAAPGQETQYF; CDR3nt: TGTGCTAGTGGTTTAGCTGCTCCCGGGCAAGAGACCCAGTACTTC; d_gene: -; j_gene: TRBJ2-5; v_gene: TRBV12-5; abundance: -
CDR3aa: CASSPGQGASGANVLTF; CDR3nt: TGTGCCAGCAGCCCGGGACAGGGGGCTTCAGGGGCCAACGTCCTGACTTTC; d_gene: TRBD1; j_gene: TRBJ2-6; v_gene: TRBV12-3/TRBV12-4; abundance: many
CDR3aa: CSALTGINSPLHF; CDR3nt: TGCAGTGCTCTGACAGGGATCAACTCACCCCTCCACTTT; d_gene: TRBD1; j_gene: TRBJ1-6; v_gene: TRBV20-1; abundance: -
CDR3aa: CSVEVGGNTEAFF; CDR3nt: TGCAGCGTTGAGGTCGGAGGGAACACTGAAGCTTTCTTT; d_gene: -; j_gene: TRBJ1-1; v_gene: TRBV29-1; abundance: -
CDR3aa: CSAKEGGSYNEQFF; CDR3nt: TGCAGTGCCAAAGAGGGGGGGTCCTACAATGAGCAGTTCTTC; d_gene: -; j_gene: TRBJ2-1; v_gene: TRBV20-1; abundance: -
CDR3aa: CASSRQYGYTF; CDR3nt: TGTGCCAGCAGCCGACAATATGGCTACACCTTC; d_gene: -; j_gene: TRBJ1-2; v_gene: TRBV11-2; abundance: many
CDR3aa: CAWSGEPSNQPQHF; CDR3nt: TGTGCCTGGAGTGGGGAGCCTAGCAATCAGCCCCAGCATTTT; d_gene: -; j_gene: TRBJ1-5; v_gene: TRBV30; abundance: -
CDR3aa: CAWSVRTAVEQYF; CDR3nt: TGTGCCTGGAGTGTTCGGACCGCGGTTGAGCAGTACTTC; d_gene: -; j_gene: TRBJ2-7; v_gene: TRBV30; abundance: many
CDR3aa: CASSLEGAIDEQFF; CDR3nt: TGTGCCAGCAGCTTAGAAGGGGCAATCGATGAGCAGTTCTTC; d_gene: -; j_gene: TRBJ2-1; v_gene: TRBV11-2; abundance: many
CDR3aa: CASSLDPGRTTGAGELFF; CDR3nt: TGCGCCAGCAGCTTGGATCCGGGCAGGACTACTGGTGCCGGGGAGCTGTTTTTT; d_gene: -; j_gene: TRBJ2-2; v_gene: TRBV5-1; abundance: many
CDR3aa: CASSLEGTGGNQPQHF; CDR3nt: TGTGCCAGCAGTTTAGAGGGTACGGGTGGGAATCAGCCCCAGCATTTT; d_gene: -; j_gene: TRBJ1-5; v_gene: TRBV12-3/TRBV12-4; abundance: many
CDR3aa: CATSDGAEAFF; CDR3nt: TGTGCCACCAGTGATGGGGCTGAAGCTTTCTTT; d_gene: -; j_gene: TRBJ1-1; v_gene: TRBV24-1; abundance: few
CDR3aa: CATQRTGVAETQYF; CDR3nt: TGTGCCACTCAGCGTACAGGGGTAGCGGAGACCCAGTACTTC; d_gene: TRBD1; j_gene: TRBJ2-5; v_gene: TRBV10-3; abundance: many
CDR3aa: CASTGGWMNTEAFF; CDR3nt: TGTGCCAGTACAGGAGGGTGGATGAACACTGAAGCTTTCTTT; d_gene: -; j_gene: TRBJ1-1; v_gene: TRBV19; abundance: -
CDR3aa: CSARDLDGNSYNEQFF; CDR3nt: TGCAGTGCTAGAGATTTGGACGGAAACTCCTACAATGAGCAGTTCTTC; d_gene: -; j_gene: TRBJ2-1; v_gene: TRBV20-1; abundance: once
CDR3aa: CASSQKGNEQFF; CDR3nt: TGTGCCAGCAGCCAGAAGGGAAATGAGCAGTTCTTC; d_gene: -; j_gene: TRBJ2-1; v_gene: TRBV14; abundance: few
CDR3aa: CSASPSDEQYF; CDR3nt: TGCAGTGCTAGCCCCTCCGACGAGCAGTACTTC; d_gene: -; j_gene: TRBJ2-7; v_gene: TRBV20-1; abundance: many
CDR3aa: CSAHTGVENGYTF; CDR3nt: TGCAGTGCTCACACGGGGGTTGAAAATGGCTACACCTTC; d_gene: -; j_gene: TRBJ1-2; v_gene: TRBV20-1; abundance: -
CDR3aa: CASSSDGGETQYF; CDR3nt: TGCGCCAGCAGCTCAGACGGGGGTGAGACCCAGTACTTC; d_gene: -; j_gene: TRBJ2-5; v_gene: TRBV5-1; abundance: few
CDR3aa: CSATGRSAIGNQPQHF; CDR3nt: TGCAGTGCTACCGGGAGGTCGGCAATCGGCAATCAGCCCCAGCATTTT; d_gene: -; j_gene: TRBJ1-5; v_gene: TRBV20-1; abundance: many
CDR3aa: CASSFRTSGRRYTGELFF; CDR3nt: TGTGCCAGCAGTTTTAGGACTAGCGGGAGACGTTACACCGGGGAGCTGTTTTTT; d_gene: TRBD2; j_gene: TRBJ2-2; v_gene: TRBV12-3/TRBV12-4; abundance: many
CDR3aa: CASSSTGLAGLNTDTQYF; CDR3nt: TGTGCCAGCAGCTCAACCGGGCTAGCGGGACTCAACACAGATACGCAGTATTTT; d_gene: TRBD2; j_gene: TRBJ2-3; v_gene: TRBV7-9; abundance: many
CDR3aa: CASRTGGGSYNEQFF; CDR3nt: TGTGCCAGCAGGACCGGGGGGGGGAGCTACAATGAGCAGTTCTTC; d_gene: TRBD2; j_gene: TRBJ2-1; v_gene: TRBV7-6; abundance: many
CDR3aa: CASSPPFGASGNADTQYF; CDR3nt: TGTGCCAGCAGCCCTCCGTTCGGAGCTAGCGGGAACGCAGATACGCAGTATTTT; d_gene: TRBD2; j_gene: TRBJ2-3; v_gene: TRBV3-1; abundance: many
CDR3aa: CASSQDVGRGLLGETQYF; CDR3nt: TGCGCCAGCAGCCAAGATGTCGGACGTGGGCTCCTGGGGGAGACCCAGTACTTC; d_gene: -; j_gene: TRBJ2-5; v_gene: TRBV4-1; abundance: few
CDR3aa: CASSLSMGLGTDTQYF; CDR3nt: TGTGCCAGCAGTTTATCGATGGGACTTGGCACAGATACGCAGTATTTT; d_gene: -; j_gene: TRBJ2-3; v_gene: TRBV27; abundance: once
CDR3aa: CASSGLGSGSYNEQFF; CDR3nt: TGTGCCAGCAGTGGCCTGGGGAGCGGCTCCTACAATGAGCAGTTCTTC; d_gene: -; j_gene: TRBJ2-1; v_gene: TRBV2; abundance: many
CDR3aa: CASSLGGRKKGETQYF; CDR3nt: TGTGCCAGCAGCTTAGGGGGCAGAAAGAAGGGAGAGACCCAGTACTTC; d_gene: -; j_gene: TRBJ2-5; v_gene: TRBV7-8; abundance: many
CDR3aa: CASSYGLAADTQYF; CDR3nt: TGTGCCAGCAGTTACGGACTAGCGGCAGATACGCAGTATTTT; d_gene: TRBD2; j_gene: TRBJ2-3; v_gene: TRBV6-9; abundance: few
CDR3aa: CASSFPAQTGDTYEQYF; CDR3nt: TGTGCCAGCAGTTTCCCCGCCCAGACAGGGGACACCTACGAGCAGTACTTC; d_gene: TRBD1; j_gene: TRBJ2-7; v_gene: TRBV28; abundance: many
CDR3aa: CASSTGTYEQYF; CDR3nt: TGTGCCAGTAGTACGGGAACCTACGAGCAGTACTTC; d_gene: -; j_gene: TRBJ2-7; v_gene: TRBV19; abundance: -
CDR3aa: CASTGLAGRSYEQYF; CDR3nt: TGCGCCAGCACGGGACTAGCGGGCCGTTCCTACGAGCAGTACTTC; d_gene: TRBD2; j_gene: TRBJ2-7; v_gene: TRBV5-1; abundance: -
CDR3aa: CASSGSSGSYEQYF; CDR3nt: TGTGCCAGCAGTGGTTCTAGCGGTTCCTACGAGCAGTACTTC; d_gene: TRBD2; j_gene: TRBJ2-7; v_gene: TRBV2; abundance: -
CDR3aa: CASSQDRDRAYNEQFF; CDR3nt: TGTGCCAGCAGCCAAGATCGGGACAGGGCCTACAATGAGCAGTTCTTC; d_gene: TRBD1; j_gene: TRBJ2-1; v_gene: TRBV14; abundance: -
CDR3aa: CASSPRQGSDGYTF; CDR3nt: TGTGCCAGCAGTCCAAGACAGGGGTCGGATGGCTACACCTTC; d_gene: TRBD1; j_gene: TRBJ1-2; v_gene: TRBV27; abundance: few
CDR3aa: CASTMTGLNQPQHF; CDR3nt: TGTGCCAGCACCATGACAGGGCTTAATCAGCCCCAGCATTTT; d_gene: TRBD1; j_gene: TRBJ1-5; v_gene: TRBV28; abundance: many
CDR3aa: CASSTRLVSTGELFF; CDR3nt: TGTGCCAGCAGCACTCGACTAGTTAGCACCGGGGAGCTGTTTTTT; d_gene: -; j_gene: TRBJ2-2; v_gene: TRBV5-4; abundance: once